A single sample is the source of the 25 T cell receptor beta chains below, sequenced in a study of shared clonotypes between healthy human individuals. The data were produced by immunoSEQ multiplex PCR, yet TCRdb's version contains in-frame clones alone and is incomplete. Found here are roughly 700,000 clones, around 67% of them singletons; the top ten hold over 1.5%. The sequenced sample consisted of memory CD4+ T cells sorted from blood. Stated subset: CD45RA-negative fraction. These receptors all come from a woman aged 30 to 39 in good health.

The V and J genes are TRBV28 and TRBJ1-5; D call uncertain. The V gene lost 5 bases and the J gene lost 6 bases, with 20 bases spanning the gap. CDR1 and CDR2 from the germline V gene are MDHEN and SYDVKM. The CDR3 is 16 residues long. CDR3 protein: CASSPHARASVQPQHF. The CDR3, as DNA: TGTGCCAGCAGTCCCCATGCGAGGGCGAGCGTTCAGCCCCAGCATTTT.

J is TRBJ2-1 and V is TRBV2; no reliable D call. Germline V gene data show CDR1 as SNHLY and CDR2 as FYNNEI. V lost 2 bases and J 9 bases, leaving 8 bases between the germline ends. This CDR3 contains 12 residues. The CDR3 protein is CASSESVGEQFF. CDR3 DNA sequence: TGTGCCAGCAGTGAAAGTGTGGGTGAGCAGTTCTTC.

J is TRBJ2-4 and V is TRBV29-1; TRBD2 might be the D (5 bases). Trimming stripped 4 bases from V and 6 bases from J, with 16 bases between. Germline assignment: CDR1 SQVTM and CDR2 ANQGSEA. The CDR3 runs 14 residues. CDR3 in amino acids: CSVVDVLGVNIQYF. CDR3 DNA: TGCAGCGTTGTTGATGTACTAGGCGTAAACATTCAGTACTTC.

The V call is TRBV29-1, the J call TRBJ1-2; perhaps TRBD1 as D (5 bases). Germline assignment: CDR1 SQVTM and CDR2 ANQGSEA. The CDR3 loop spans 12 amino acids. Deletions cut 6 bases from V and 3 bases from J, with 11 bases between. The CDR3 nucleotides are TGCAGCGTCAAGGGGTCAGACTATGGCTACACCTTC. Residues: CSVKGSDYGYTF.

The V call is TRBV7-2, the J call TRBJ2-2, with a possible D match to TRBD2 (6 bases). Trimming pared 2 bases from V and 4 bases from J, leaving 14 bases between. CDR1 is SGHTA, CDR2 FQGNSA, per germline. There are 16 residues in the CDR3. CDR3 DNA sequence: TGTGCCAGCAGCTTAAGCCCACTAGCTGGCACCGGGGAGCTGTTTTTT. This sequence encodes CASSLSPLAGTGELFF.

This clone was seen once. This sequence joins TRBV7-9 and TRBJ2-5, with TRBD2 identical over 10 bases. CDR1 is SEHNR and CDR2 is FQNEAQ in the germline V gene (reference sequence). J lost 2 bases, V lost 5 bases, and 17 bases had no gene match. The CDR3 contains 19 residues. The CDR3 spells CASSRMGASGSWGQETQYF. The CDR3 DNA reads TGTGCCAGCAGCCGAATGGGGGCTAGCGGGAGCTGGGGGCAAGAGACCCAGTACTTC.

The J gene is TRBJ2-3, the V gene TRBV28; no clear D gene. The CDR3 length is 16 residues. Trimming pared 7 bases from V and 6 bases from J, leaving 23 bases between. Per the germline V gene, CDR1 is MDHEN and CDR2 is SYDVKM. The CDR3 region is CASITKTAPLGDTQYF. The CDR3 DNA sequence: TGTGCCAGCATCACAAAAACGGCGCCCCTCGGGGATACGCAGTATTTT.

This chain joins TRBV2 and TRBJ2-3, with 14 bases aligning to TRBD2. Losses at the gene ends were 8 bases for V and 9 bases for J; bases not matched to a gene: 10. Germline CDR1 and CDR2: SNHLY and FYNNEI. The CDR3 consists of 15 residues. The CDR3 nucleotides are TGTGCCAGCCGTCCTAGACTAGCGGGAGGGCCCACGCAGTATTTT. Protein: CASRPRLAGGPTQYF.

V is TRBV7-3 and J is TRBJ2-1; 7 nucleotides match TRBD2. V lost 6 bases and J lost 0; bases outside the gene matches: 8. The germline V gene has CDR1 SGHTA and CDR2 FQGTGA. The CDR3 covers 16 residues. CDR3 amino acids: CASSSIAGSSYNEQFF. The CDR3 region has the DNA TGTGCCAGCAGTTCGATAGCGGGTTCCTCCTACAATGAGCAGTTCTTC.

Written as DNA, the CDR3 is TGTGCCAGCAGCTATTCCCCCTATGGCTACACCTTC. Its protein is CASSYSPYGYTF. The rearrangement joins TRBV7-9 to TRBJ1-2; D remains unclear. Trimming removed 4 bases at V and 4 bases at J, with 7 bases between. The V gene's germline CDR1 is SEHNR and CDR2 FQNEAQ (reference sequence). The CDR3 runs 12 residues.

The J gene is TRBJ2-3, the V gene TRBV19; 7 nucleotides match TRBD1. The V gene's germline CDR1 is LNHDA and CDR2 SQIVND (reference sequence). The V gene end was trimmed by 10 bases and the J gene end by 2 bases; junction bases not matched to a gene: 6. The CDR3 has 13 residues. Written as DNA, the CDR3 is TGTGCCACCGAACAGGGGTACACAGATACGCAGTATTTT. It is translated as CATEQGYTDTQYF.

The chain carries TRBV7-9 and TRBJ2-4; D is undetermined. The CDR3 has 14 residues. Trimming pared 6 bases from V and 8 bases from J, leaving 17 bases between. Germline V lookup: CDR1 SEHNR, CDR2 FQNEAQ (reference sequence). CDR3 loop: CASSSNGGSDIQYF. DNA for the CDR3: TGTGCCAGCAGTTCTAACGGCGGTTCGGACATTCAGTACTTC.

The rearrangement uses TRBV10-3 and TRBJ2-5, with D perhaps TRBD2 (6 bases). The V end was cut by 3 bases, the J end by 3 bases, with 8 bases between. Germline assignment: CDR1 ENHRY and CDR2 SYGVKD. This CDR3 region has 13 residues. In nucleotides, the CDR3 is TGTGCCATCAGTGACGGGGGAAAAGAGACCCAGTACTTC. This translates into CAISDGGKETQYF.

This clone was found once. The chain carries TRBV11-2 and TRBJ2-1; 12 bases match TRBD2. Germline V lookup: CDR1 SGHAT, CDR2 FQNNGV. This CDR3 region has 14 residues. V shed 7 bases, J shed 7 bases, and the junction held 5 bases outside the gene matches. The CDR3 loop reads CASTWTSGTNEQFF. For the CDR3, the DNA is TGTGCCAGCACCTGGACTAGCGGGACGAATGAGCAGTTCTTC.

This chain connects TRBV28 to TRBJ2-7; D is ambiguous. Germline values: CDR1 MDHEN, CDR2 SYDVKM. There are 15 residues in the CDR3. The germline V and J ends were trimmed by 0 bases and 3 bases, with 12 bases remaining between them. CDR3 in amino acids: CASSLWGIKSYEQYF. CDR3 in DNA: TGTGCCAGCAGTTTATGGGGGATTAAGAGCTACGAGCAGTACTTC.

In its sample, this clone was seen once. CDR3 loop: CASSYLARTFYGYTF. CDR3 bases: TGTGCCAGCAGTTACCTTGCCAGGACCTTCTATGGCTACACCTTC. This rearrangement joins TRBV6-5 to TRBJ1-2; no clear D gene. This CDR3 is 15 amino acids long. The germline CDR1 and CDR2 sequences are MNHEY and SVGAGI. V was pared by 2 bases and J by 4 bases, with 14 bases between.

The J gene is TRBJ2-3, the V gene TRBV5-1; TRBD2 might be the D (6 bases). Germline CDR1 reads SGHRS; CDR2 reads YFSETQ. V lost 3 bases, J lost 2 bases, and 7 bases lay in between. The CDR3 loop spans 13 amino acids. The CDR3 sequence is CASSWDSTDTQYF. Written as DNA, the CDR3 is TGCGCCAGCAGCTGGGACTCCACAGATACGCAGTATTTT.

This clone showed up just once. The CDR3 DNA is TGTGCCAGCAGTGTGACTTCCAAGGGAGGCGGCAATCAGCCCCAGCATTTT. Protein sequence: CASSVTSKGGGNQPQHF. The chain links TRBV6-1 to TRBJ1-5; D unclear. Germline CDR1 reads MNHNS; CDR2 reads SASEGT. CDR3 length: 17 amino acids. The germline V and J ends were trimmed by 4 bases and 2 bases, with 18 bases remaining between them.

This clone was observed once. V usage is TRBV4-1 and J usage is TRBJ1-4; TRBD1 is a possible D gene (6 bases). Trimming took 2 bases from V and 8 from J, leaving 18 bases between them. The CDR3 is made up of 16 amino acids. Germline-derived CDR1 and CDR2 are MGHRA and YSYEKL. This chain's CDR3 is CASSQKTEQGMEKLFF. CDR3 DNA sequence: TGCGCCAGCAGCCAAAAAACGGAACAGGGAATGGAAAAACTGTTTTTT.

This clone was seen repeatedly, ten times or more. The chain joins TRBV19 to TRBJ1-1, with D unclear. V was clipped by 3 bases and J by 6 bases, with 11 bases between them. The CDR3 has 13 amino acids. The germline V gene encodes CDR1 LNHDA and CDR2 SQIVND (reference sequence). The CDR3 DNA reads TGTGCCAGTAGTATGGTGTCAGATTCTGAAGCTTTCTTT. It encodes CASSMVSDSEAFF.

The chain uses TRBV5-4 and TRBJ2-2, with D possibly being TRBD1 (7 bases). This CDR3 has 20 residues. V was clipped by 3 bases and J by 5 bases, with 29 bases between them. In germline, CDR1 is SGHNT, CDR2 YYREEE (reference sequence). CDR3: CASSSTGNRRLGRRTGELFF. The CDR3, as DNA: TGTGCCAGCAGCTCGACAGGGAATCGACGACTAGGCCGAAGGACCGGGGAGCTGTTTTTT. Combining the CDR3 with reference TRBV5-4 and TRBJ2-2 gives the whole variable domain ETGVTQSPTHLIKTRGQQVTLRCSSQSGHNTVSWYQQALGQGPQFIFQYYREEENGRGNFPPRFSGLQFPNYSSELNVNALELDDSALYLCASSSTGNRRLGRRTGELFFGEGSRLTVL.

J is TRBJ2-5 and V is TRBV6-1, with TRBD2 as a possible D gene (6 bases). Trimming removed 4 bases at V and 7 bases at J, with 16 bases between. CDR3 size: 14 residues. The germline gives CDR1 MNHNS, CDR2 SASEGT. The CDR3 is CASSGLGRRGTQYF. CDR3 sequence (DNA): TGTGCCAGCAGTGGACTAGGTCGGCGTGGGACCCAGTACTTC.

The CDR3 sequence: CASSFKGLQETQYF. The DNA for the CDR3 is TGCGCCAGCAGCTTTAAGGGGCTCCAAGAGACCCAGTACTTC. The V gene is TRBV5-1, the J gene TRBJ2-5; D perhaps matches TRBD1 (5 bases). Per the germline V gene, CDR1 is SGHRS and CDR2 is YFSETQ. The CDR3 covers 14 residues. Trimming stripped 2 bases from V and 1 base from J, with 9 bases between.

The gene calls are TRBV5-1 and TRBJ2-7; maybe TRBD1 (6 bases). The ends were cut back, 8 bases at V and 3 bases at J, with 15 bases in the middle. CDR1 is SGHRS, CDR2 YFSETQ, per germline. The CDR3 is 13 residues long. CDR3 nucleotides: TGCGCCAGGGGAGCCAGGGGCGACTACGAGCAGTACTTC. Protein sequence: CARGARGDYEQYF.

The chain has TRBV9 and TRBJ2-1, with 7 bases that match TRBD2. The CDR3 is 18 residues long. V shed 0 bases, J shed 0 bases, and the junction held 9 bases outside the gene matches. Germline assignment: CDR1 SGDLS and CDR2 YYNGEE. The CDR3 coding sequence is TGTGCCAGCAGCGTAGGTTCGGGACTACTCAGCTCCTACAATGAGCAGTTCTTC. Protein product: CASSVGSGLLSSYNEQFF.